This record concerns one TCR beta chain sequence. Its antigen is not identified. Germline values: CDR1 SGHTA, CDR2 FQGNSA. This CDR3 is 14 amino acids long. V gave up 5 bases and J gave up 4 bases, with 12 bases separating them. This sample was included in a study of Ad26.COV2.S vaccination and SARS-CoV-2 variants. Treatment defined: roughly 19 received Ad26.COV2.S at low or high dose, single or two shots; several received placebo; per-sample allocation not given. Vaccine and placebo recipients were sampled on day 63 after the first injection. General study findings and limits: Participants given vaccine showed non-spike TCR breadth similar to that of placebo recipients.

Here immunoSEQ multiplex PCR was the method, and the copy in TCRdb shows in-frame clones only, minus some. The sample has about 480,000 clones; roughly 87% are singletons. This clonotype originated in a person between 18 and 65 years old who received the Ad26.COV2.S COVID-19 vaccine or a placebo. Source: peripheral blood, taken in a trial of Ad26.COV2.S vaccine versus placebo. This chain uses TRBV7-2 with TRBJ1-5, with D maybe TRBD1 (6 bases). CDR3 in DNA: TGTGCCAGCAGCGCACAGGGTGGAAATCAGCCCCAGCATTTT. This sequence encodes CASSAQGGNQPQHF.